The clone carrying this TCR beta chain was counted once. Only in-frame clones appear in the TCRdb table, and some are missing; sequencing was by immunoSEQ multiplex PCR. Of 130,000 or so clones listed, about 83% are singletons. The data were obtained in a study of blood T cell repertoires in COVID-19. Specimen: peripheral blood. The TCR originated in a human donor in a cohort sampled during active COVID-19.

The DNA for the CDR3 is TGTGCCAGCAGCCTCGACAGGGAGCAGTTCTTC. This encodes CASSLDREQFF. The chain recombines TRBV11-3 with TRBJ2-1, with D perhaps matching TRBD1 (6 bases). The CDR3 is 11 residues long. Germline CDR1 and CDR2: SGHNT and YENEEA. The V end lost 5 bases, the J end lost 10 bases, and 9 bases lay between the germline ends.